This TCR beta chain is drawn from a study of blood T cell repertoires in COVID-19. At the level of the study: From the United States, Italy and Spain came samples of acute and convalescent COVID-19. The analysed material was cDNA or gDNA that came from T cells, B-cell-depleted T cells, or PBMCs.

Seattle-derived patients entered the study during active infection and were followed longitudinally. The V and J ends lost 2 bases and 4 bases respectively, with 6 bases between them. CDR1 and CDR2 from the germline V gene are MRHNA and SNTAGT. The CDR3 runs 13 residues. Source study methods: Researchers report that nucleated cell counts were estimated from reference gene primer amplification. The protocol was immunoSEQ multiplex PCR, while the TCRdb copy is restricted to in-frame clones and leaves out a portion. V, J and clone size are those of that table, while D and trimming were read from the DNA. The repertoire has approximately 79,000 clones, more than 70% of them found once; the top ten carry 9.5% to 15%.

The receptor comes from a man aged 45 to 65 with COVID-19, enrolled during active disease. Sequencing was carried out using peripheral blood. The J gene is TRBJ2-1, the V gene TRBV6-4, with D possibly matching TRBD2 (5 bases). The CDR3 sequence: CASSDREYNEQFF. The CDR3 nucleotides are TGTGCCAGCAGTGACAGGGAGTACAATGAGCAGTTCTTC.